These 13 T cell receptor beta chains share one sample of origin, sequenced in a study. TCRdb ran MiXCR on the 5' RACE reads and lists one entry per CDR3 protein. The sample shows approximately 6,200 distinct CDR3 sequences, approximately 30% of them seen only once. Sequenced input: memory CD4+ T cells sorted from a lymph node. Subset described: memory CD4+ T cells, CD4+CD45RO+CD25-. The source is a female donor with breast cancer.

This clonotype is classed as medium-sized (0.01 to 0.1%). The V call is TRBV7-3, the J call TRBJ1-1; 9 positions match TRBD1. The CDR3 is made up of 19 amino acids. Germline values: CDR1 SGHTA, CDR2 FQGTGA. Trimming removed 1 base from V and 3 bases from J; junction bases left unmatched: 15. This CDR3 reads CASSLKGGPPRDRDTEAFF. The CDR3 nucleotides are TGTGCCAGCAGCTTAAAGGGGGGGCCCCCCCGGGACAGGGACACTGAAGCTTTCTTT.

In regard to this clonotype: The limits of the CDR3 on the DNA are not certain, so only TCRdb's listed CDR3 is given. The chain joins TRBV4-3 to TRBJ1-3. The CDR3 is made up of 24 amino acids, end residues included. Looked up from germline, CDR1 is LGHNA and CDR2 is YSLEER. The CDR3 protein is CASSQGGGIRGFVSPLHFGNTIYF.

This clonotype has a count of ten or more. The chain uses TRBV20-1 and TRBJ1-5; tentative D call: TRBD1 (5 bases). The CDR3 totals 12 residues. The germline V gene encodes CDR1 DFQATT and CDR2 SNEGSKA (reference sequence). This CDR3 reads CSLGGGNQPQHF. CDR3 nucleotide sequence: TGCTCTTTGGGGGGGGGCAATCAGCCCCAGCATTTT.

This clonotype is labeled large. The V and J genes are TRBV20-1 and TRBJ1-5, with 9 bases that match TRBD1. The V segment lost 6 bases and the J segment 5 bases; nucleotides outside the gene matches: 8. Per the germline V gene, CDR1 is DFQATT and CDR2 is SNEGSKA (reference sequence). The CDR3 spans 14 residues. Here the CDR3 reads CSATGTGQDQPQHF. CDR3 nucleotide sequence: TGCAGTGCAACCGGGACAGGGCAAGATCAGCCCCAGCATTTT.

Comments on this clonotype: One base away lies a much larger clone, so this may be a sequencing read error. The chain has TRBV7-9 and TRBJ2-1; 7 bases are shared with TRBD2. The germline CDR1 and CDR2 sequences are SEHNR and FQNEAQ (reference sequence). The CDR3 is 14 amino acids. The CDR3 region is CASSSSGSYSEQFF. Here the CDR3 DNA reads TGTGCCAGCAGCTCTAGCGGATCCTACAGTGAGCAGTTCTTC.

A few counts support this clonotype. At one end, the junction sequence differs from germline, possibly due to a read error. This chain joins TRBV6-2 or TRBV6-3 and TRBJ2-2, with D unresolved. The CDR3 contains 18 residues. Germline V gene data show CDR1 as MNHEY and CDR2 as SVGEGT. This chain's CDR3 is CASRKLGQPLSYTGELFF. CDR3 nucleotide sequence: TGTGCCAGCAGAAAACTGGGCCAGCCTTTGTCGTACACAGGGGAGCTGTTTTTT.

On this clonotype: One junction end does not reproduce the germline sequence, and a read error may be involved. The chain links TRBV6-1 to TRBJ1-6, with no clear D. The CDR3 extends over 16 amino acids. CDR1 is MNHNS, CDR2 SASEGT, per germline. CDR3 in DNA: TGCGCCAGCAGTGAATATGGACCTACCACGGGGTCACCCCCCCACTTT. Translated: CASSEYGPTTGSPPHF.

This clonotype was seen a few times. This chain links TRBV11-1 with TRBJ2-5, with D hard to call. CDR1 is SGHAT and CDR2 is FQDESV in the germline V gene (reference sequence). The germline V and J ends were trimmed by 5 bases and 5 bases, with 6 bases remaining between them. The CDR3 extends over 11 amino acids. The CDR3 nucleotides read TGTGCCAGCAGCGCAAACGAGACCCAGTACTTC. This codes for CASSANETQYF.

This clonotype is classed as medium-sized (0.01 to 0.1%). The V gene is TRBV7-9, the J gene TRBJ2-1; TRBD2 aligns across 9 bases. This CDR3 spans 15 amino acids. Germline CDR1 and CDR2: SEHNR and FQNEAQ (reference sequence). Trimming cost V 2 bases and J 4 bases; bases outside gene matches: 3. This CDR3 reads CASSLSREGYNEQFF. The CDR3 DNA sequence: TGTGCCAGCAGCTTATCGCGGGAGGGGTACAATGAGCAGTTCTTC.

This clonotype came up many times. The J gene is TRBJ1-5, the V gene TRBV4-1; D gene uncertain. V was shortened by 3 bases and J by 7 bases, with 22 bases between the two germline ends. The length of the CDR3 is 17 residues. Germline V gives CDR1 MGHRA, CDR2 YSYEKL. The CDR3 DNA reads TGCGCCAGCAGCCACAACTCCAGACCGTTGACCGCACAGCCCCAGCATTTT. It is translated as CASSHNSRPLTAQPQHF.

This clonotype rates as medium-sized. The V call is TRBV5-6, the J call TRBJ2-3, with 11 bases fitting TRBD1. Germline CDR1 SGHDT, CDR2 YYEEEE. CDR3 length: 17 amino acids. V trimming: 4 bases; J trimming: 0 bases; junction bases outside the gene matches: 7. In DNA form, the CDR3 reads TGTGCCAGCAGCGTGGGACAGGGGGATTATAGCACAGATACGCAGTATTTT. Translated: CASSVGQGDYSTDTQYF.

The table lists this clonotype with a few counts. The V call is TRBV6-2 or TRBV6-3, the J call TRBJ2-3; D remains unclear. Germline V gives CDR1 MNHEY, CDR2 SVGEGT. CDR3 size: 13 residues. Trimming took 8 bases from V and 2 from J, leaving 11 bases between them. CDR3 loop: CASGKPYTDTQYF. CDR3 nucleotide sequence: TGTGCCAGCGGTAAACCTTACACAGATACGCAGTATTTT.

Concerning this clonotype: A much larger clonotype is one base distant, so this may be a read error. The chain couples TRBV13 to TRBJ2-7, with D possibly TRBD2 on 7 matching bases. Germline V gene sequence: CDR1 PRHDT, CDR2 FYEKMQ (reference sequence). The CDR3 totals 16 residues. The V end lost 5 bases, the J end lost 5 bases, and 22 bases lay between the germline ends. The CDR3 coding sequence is TGTGCCAGCAGCCAACGGCGGGGGCCCAGGGTGGACGAGCAGTACTTC. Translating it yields CASSQRRGPRVDEQYF.